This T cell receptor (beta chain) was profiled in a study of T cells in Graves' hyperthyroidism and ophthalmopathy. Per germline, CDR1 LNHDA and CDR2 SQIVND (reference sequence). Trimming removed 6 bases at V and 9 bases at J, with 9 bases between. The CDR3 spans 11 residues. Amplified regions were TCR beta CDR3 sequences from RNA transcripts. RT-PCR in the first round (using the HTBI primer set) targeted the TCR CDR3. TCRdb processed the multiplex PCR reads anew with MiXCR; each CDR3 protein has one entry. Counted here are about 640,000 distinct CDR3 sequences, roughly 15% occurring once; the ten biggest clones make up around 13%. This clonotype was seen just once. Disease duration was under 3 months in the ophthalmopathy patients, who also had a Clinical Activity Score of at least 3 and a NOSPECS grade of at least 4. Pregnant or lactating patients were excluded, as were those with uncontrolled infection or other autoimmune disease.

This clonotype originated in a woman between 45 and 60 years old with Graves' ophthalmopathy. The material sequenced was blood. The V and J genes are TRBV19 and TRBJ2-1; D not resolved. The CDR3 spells CASSLFFEQFF. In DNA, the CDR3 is TGTGCCAGTAGCTTATTTTTTGAGCAGTTCTTC. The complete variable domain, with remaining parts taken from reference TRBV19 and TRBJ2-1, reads DGGITQSPKYLFRKEGQNVTLSCEQNLNHDAMYWYRQDPGQGLRLIYYSQIVNDFQKGDIAEGYSVSREKKESFPLTVTSAQKNPTAFYLCASSLFFEQFFGPGTRLTVL.